A single sample gave rise to the 2 T cell receptor beta chains below, sequenced in a study of cytomegalovirus exposure and HLA in healthy donors. The study ran its PCR with 60 Vbeta and 13 Jbeta primers. Method: immunoSEQ multiplex PCR; TCRdb's copy keeps in-frame clones and lacks some. Of about 36,000 clones listed, more than 60% are singletons. Specimen: PBMCs. These receptor sequences come from a man under 40 in good health and CMV-seronegative.

V usage is TRBV4-3 and J usage is TRBJ1-5; D call uncertain. V lost 0 bases and J 10 bases, leaving 19 bases between the germline ends. Germline-derived CDR1 and CDR2 are LGHNA and YSLEER. The CDR3 runs 16 residues. The chain's CDR3 is CASSQDGQAGRGPQHF. In nucleotides, the CDR3 is TGCGCCAGCAGCCAAGATGGGCAGGCCGGGAGAGGACCCCAGCATTTT.

The rearrangement links TRBV7-2 to TRBJ1-5, with a weak D call TRBD1 (5 bases). CDR3 length: 13 residues. The V gene lost 1 base and the J gene lost 8 bases, with 9 bases spanning the gap. Germline assignment: CDR1 SGHTA and CDR2 FQGNSA. CDR3 coding DNA: TGTGCCAGCAGCTTAGTCAGGGTGAAGCCCCAGCATTTT. Its protein product is CASSLVRVKPQHF.